This entry lists 4 T cell receptor beta chains sequenced from one sample in a study of T cells after yellow fever vaccination. Via MiXCR, TCRdb re-called the 5' RACE reads, giving one row per CDR3 protein. The sample carries nearly 300,000 distinct CDR3 sequences, 7.5% to 9.5% recorded once. This material consisted of CD4+ T cells sorted from PBMCs, taken 5 days after the yellow fever booster vaccination. The source of these receptors is a man in his late teens or twenties who received the YFV17D yellow fever vaccine.

This clonotype was counted at least ten times. The chain recombines TRBV27 with TRBJ2-2; D perhaps matches TRBD1 (6 bases). V lost 8 bases and J 3 bases, leaving 28 bases between the germline ends. CDR3 size: 19 residues. Germline CDR1 reads MNHEY; CDR2 reads SMNVEV (reference sequence). DNA for the CDR3: TGTGCCAGCCACCCCCAACGACGGGACACTCGTCCGTACACCGGGGAGCTGTTTTTT. This gives the protein CASHPQRRDTRPYTGELFF.

This clonotype was counted a few times. This chain uses TRBV13 with TRBJ2-5, with D tentatively TRBD2 (6 bases). Trimming removed 5 bases at V and 2 bases at J, with 15 bases between. CDR1 PRHDT and CDR2 FYEKMQ come from the germline V gene (reference sequence). This CDR3 region has 15 residues. Written as DNA, the CDR3 is TGTGCCAGCAGCCCCCTCTCAGGGAGGCAAGAGACCCAGTACTTC. As protein: CASSPLSGRQETQYF.

This clonotype was recorded many times. The rearrangement uses TRBV7-9 and TRBJ1-1; weak D call: TRBD1 (5 bases). V was cut by 4 bases and J by 7 bases, with 13 bases left in between. This CDR3 spans 13 amino acids. Germline V gene lookup returns CDR1 SEHNR and CDR2 FQNEAQ (reference sequence). The CDR3 coding sequence is TGTGCCAGCAGCTCCTATGGGACGAATGAAGCTTTCTTT. Translating it yields CASSSYGTNEAFF.

This rearrangement joins TRBV12-3 or TRBV12-4 to TRBJ2-3; 10 positions match TRBD2. CDR3 length equals 15 residues. The V and J ends lost 3 bases and 6 bases, in that order; junction bases with no gene match: 6. The CDR3 here is CASSFQRGGGDTQYF. The CDR3 region has the DNA TGTGCCAGCAGTTTTCAGCGGGGGGGCGGCGATACGCAGTATTTT.